Detailed here is one TCR beta chain. What it recognizes is unknown. These data come from a study of shared clonotypes between healthy human individuals. As for the study in general: Each donor's CD4 naive and CD4 memory cells filled three plates apiece, CD8 naive two, and CD8 memory one. General study points: Clonotypes shared by all four donors outscored non-shared clonotypes in generation probability. Among a few donors, roughly 5% of naive CD4 clonotypes were found in common.

Some 30,000 T cell genomes (around 190 ng DNA) went into each sorted-subset replicate. Data came from immunoSEQ multiplex PCR; TCRdb stores just in-frame clones and leaves some out. The data show approximately 590,000 clones, with 95% to 96% seen just once and around 0.11% held by the top ten. Selected positively for CCR7 and CD45RO-negative, naive CD8 cells excluded terminally differentiated effector memory CD45RA+ cells. This clonotype originated in a woman aged 25-40 years in good health. The material sequenced was naive CD8+ T cells sorted from blood.

CDR3 coding DNA: TGTGCCAGCATAGGGGGGACTCCCTATGGCTACACCTTC. This sequence encodes CASIGGTPYGYTF. This chain connects TRBV28 to TRBJ1-2; possible D gene TRBD1, 6 bases. From germline, CDR1 is MDHEN and CDR2 SYDVKM. The CDR3 length is 13 residues. Trimming removed 7 bases from V and 4 bases from J, with 13 bases in between.